This T cell receptor (beta chain) was found in a study of shared clonotypes between healthy human individuals. Using immunoSEQ multiplex PCR, the repertoire was profiled, and TCRdb retains in-frame clones only, with some absent. The data hold 550,000 to 700,000 clones, with 73% observed a single time. Germline lookup yields CDR1 SGHAT and CDR2 FQNNGV. With 1 base clipped from V and 0 bases from J, the junction kept 3 bases outside the gene matches. The CDR3 is made up of 15 amino acids. Only one count was recorded for this clone. V gene TRBV11-2 combines with J gene TRBJ2-7; 7 bases align to TRBD1. The material sequenced was memory CD4+ T cells sorted from blood. Stated subset: CD45RA-negative fraction. The receptor was derived from a woman between 25 and 40 years old in good health. The DNA of the CDR3 is TGTGCCAGCAGCTTAGGACAGGGAAGCTCCTACGAGCAGTACTTC. It encodes CASSLGQGSSYEQYF.